This paragraph covers one T cell receptor beta chain sequence. Antigen specificity is unknown. V was pared by 4 bases and J by 8 bases, with 8 bases of the junction left unmatched. The CDR3 has 15 amino acids. The germline V gene encodes CDR1 KGHSH and CDR2 LQKENI. These data come from a study of OX40 agonist ivuxolimab in advanced cancers. Overall study context: In this cohort, patients received ivuxolimab, an agonistic anti-OX40 (CD134) antibody. Study-wide findings and caveats: Low levels of normalized T-cell clonal expansion also appeared in some nonresponders. Clones of CD4+ and CD8+ blood T cells grew by week 6 at doses of 0.1 to 3.0 mg/kg. Mean expanded clone counts were higher in CD8+ than CD4+ T cells.

TCRdb's copy holds only in-frame clones and misses some; the assay was immunoSEQ multiplex PCR. The sample lists 30,000 to 40,000 clones, about 92% occurring once. This material consisted of CD4+ or CD8+ T cells sorted from blood, taken in a trial of the OX40 agonist ivuxolimab. This clonotype was sampled from an adult with an advanced solid tumor such as melanoma, head and neck, liver or kidney cancer. The genes are TRBV18 and TRBJ2-7; TRBD2 agrees at 13 bases. CDR3 protein: CASSQTSGRAVQQYF. DNA for the CDR3: TGTGCCAGCTCACAAACTAGCGGGAGGGCCGTTCAGCAGTACTTC.